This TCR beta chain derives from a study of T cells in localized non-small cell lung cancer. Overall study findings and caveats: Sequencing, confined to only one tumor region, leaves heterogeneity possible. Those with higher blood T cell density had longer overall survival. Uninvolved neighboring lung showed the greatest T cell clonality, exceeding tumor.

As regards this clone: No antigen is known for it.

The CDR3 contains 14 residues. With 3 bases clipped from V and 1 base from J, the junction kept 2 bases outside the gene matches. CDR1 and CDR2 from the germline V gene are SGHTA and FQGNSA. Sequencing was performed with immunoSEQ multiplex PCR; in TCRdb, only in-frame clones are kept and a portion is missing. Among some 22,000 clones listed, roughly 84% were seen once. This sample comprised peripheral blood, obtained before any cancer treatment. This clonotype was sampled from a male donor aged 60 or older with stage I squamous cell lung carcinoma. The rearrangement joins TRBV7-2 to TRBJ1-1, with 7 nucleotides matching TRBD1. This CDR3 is CASSFRDRNTEAFF. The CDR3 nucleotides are TGTGCCAGCAGCTTCCGGGACAGGAACACTGAAGCTTTCTTT.